The sequence of this T cell receptor (beta chain) was determined in a study of blood T cell repertoires in COVID-19. The junction had 7 bases not matched to a gene; V was cut back by 7 bases and J by 2 bases. CDR3 length: 14 residues. Germline V gives CDR1 LNHDA, CDR2 SQIVND (reference sequence). Measured with immunoSEQ multiplex PCR; TCRdb has only the in-frame clones, and not every one. The sample records 200,000 to 300,000 clones, around 84% being singletons. J is TRBJ1-1 and V is TRBV19, with 7 bases matching TRBD1. What was sequenced was peripheral blood. This clonotype was obtained from a man in his 60s with acute or convalescent COVID-19. CDR3 residues: CASTGRDSNTEAFF. In DNA, the CDR3 is TGTGCCAGTACTGGTCGGGACAGCAACACTGAAGCTTTCTTT.